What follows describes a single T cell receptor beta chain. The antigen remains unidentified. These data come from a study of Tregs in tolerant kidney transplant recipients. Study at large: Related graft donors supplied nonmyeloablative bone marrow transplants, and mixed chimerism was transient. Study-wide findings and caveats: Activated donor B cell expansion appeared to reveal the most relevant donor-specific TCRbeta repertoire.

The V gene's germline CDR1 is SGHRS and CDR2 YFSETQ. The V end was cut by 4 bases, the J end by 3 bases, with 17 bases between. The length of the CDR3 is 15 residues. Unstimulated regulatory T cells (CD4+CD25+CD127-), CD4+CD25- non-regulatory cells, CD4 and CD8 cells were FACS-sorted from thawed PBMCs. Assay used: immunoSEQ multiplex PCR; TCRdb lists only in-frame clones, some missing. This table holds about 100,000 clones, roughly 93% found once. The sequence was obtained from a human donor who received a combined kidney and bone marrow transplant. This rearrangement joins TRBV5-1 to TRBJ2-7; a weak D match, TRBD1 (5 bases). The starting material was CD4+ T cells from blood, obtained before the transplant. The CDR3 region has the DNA TGCGCCAGCAGCGTGGGCAGGGTAACCGTCTACGAGCAGTACTTC. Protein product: CASSVGRVTVYEQYF.